This is a list of T cell receptor beta chains from one sample in a study of STAT5B mutations in CD4+ large granular lymphocyte leukemia. The repertoire was sequenced with immunoSEQ multiplex PCR; TCRdb's copy has only in-frame clones and lacks some. This table has approximately 24,000 clones, 65% to 90% appearing once. The sequencing input was CD4+ T cells from blood buffy coats. The receptors stem from a human donor in good health. CDR3s include the opening cysteine and the closing phenylalanine or tryptophan. The order of the fields is clone size, V gene, J gene, D gene, CDR3 protein, CDR3 DNA. D genes are given only for firm matches. Some rows have no size entry. The others give once, few or many, or a class for an expanded clone.

clone_size: .
v_call: TRBV6-1
j_call: TRBJ2-1
d_call: .
cdr3_aa: CASSEALDPGQFF
cdr3_nt: TGTGCCAGCAGTGAAGCCCTGGATCCAGGGCAGTTCTTC

clone_size: .
v_call: TRBV7-9
j_call: TRBJ2-3
d_call: .
cdr3_aa: CASSSSGLTDTQYF
cdr3_nt: TGTGCCAGCAGTTCGTCGGGATTGACAGATACGCAGTATTTT

clone_size: .
v_call: TRBV7-2
j_call: TRBJ2-5
d_call: .
cdr3_aa: CASSLSRAGVGETQYF
cdr3_nt: TGTGCCAGCAGCTTAAGTAGGGCAGGGGTTGGAGAGACCCAGTACTTC

clone_size: .
v_call: TRBV4-3
j_call: TRBJ2-6
d_call: TRBD2
cdr3_aa: CASSQDRLASGANVLTF
cdr3_nt: TGCGCCAGCAGCCAGGACCGACTAGCTTCGGGGGCCAACGTCCTGACTTTC

clone_size: .
v_call: TRBV2
j_call: TRBJ1-1
d_call: .
cdr3_aa: CASSELDYMNTEAFF
cdr3_nt: TGTGCCAGCAGTGAACTGGACTACATGAACACTGAAGCTTTCTTT

clone_size: .
v_call: TRBV27
j_call: TRBJ2-7
d_call: TRBD2
cdr3_aa: CASSLSYLRGSLLGVAGVGYEQYF
cdr3_nt: TGTGCCAGCAGTTTATCGTACCTCAGGGGATCCCTCTTGGGTGTAGCGGGAGTTGGTTACGAGCAGTACTTC

clone_size: .
v_call: TRBV6-1
j_call: TRBJ1-1
d_call: .
cdr3_aa: CASSRHDRRDTEAFF
cdr3_nt: TGTGCCAGCAGTAGGCATGACAGGAGGGACACTGAAGCTTTCTTT

clone_size: few
v_call: TRBV11-3
j_call: TRBJ1-1
d_call: .
cdr3_aa: CASSRQNTEAFF
cdr3_nt: TGTGCCAGCAGCCGCCAGAACACTGAAGCTTTCTTT

clone_size: once
v_call: TRBV4-1
j_call: TRBJ1-6
d_call: .
cdr3_aa: CASSHTPGGKRYNSPLHF
cdr3_nt: TGCGCCAGCAGCCATACGCCTGGGGGGAAGCGCTATAATTCACCCCTCCACTTT

clone_size: once
v_call: TRBV6-5
j_call: TRBJ2-7
d_call: TRBD2
cdr3_aa: CASSYQGGRVYEQYF
cdr3_nt: TGTGCCAGCAGTTACCAAGGCGGGAGGGTGTACGAGCAGTACTTC

clone_size: .
v_call: TRBV7-6
j_call: TRBJ1-4
d_call: .
cdr3_aa: CASSPPGGQGGSKEKLFF
cdr3_nt: TGTGCCAGCAGCCCGCCCGGAGGCCAAGGGGGTTCTAAAGAAAAACTGTTTTTT

clone_size: .
v_call: TRBV11-3
j_call: TRBJ1-1
d_call: .
cdr3_aa: CASSLEPENTEAFF
cdr3_nt: TGTGCCAGCAGCTTAGAGCCAGAGAACACTGAAGCTTTCTTT

clone_size: .
v_call: TRBV19
j_call: TRBJ1-5
d_call: TRBD1
cdr3_aa: CASIDRARGNQPQHF
cdr3_nt: TGTGCCAGTATTGACAGGGCCAGGGGAAATCAGCCCCAGCATTTT

clone_size: .
v_call: TRBV4-1
j_call: TRBJ2-3
d_call: TRBD1
cdr3_aa: CASSHYTGGFYTQYF
cdr3_nt: TGCGCCAGCAGCCATTATACAGGGGGCTTTTATACGCAGTATTTT

clone_size: once
v_call: TRBV12-5
j_call: TRBJ2-1
d_call: TRBD1
cdr3_aa: CASGQGQGVLNEQFF
cdr3_nt: TGTGCTAGTGGCCAGGGACAGGGGGTTCTCAATGAGCAGTTCTTC

clone_size: .
v_call: TRBV19
j_call: TRBJ2-1
d_call: TRBD1
cdr3_aa: CASSREGQGNEQFF
cdr3_nt: TGTGCCAGTAGTAGGGAGGGACAGGGGAATGAGCAGTTCTTC

clone_size: .
v_call: TRBV7-8
j_call: TRBJ2-1
d_call: .
cdr3_aa: CASSFVRNPTSYNEQFF
cdr3_nt: TGTGCCAGCAGCTTTGTGCGGAACCCCACTTCCTACAATGAGCAGTTCTTC

clone_size: once
v_call: TRBV28
j_call: TRBJ1-2
d_call: TRBD1
cdr3_aa: CASSTTGTGDGYTF
cdr3_nt: TGTGCCAGCAGTACAACCGGGACAGGGGATGGCTACACCTTC

clone_size: .
v_call: TRBV19
j_call: TRBJ2-5
d_call: .
cdr3_aa: CASSEGRPGTQYF
cdr3_nt: TGTGCCAGTAGTGAAGGCCGTCCGGGGACCCAGTACTTC

clone_size: .
v_call: TRBV19
j_call: TRBJ1-3
d_call: .
cdr3_aa: CASSIAGTTGNTIYF
cdr3_nt: TGTGCCAGTAGTATCGCCGGAACTACTGGAAACACCATATATTTT

clone_size: .
v_call: TRBV9
j_call: TRBJ2-1
d_call: TRBD1
cdr3_aa: CASSLTGTGVRGDEQFF
cdr3_nt: TGTGCCAGCAGCTTAACCGGGACAGGGGTTCGGGGAGATGAGCAGTTCTTC

clone_size: once
v_call: TRBV4-3
j_call: TRBJ2-2
d_call: .
cdr3_aa: CASSQEPGPGELFF
cdr3_nt: TGCGCCAGCAGCCAAGAGCCAGGGCCCGGGGAGCTGTTTTTT

clone_size: .
v_call: TRBV6-6
j_call: TRBJ2-3
d_call: TRBD1
cdr3_aa: CASRRQGLTDTQYF
cdr3_nt: TGTGCCAGCAGGAGACAGGGTTTAACAGATACGCAGTATTTT

clone_size: .
v_call: TRBV10-1
j_call: TRBJ2-5
d_call: TRBD1
cdr3_aa: CASPPSGQGTSAQYF
cdr3_nt: TGCGCCAGCCCCCCGTCCGGACAGGGAACGTCTGCCCAGTACTTC

clone_size: .
v_call: TRBV19
j_call: TRBJ2-1
d_call: TRBD2
cdr3_aa: CASTRPSGRGEQFF
cdr3_nt: TGTGCCAGTACCCGTCCTAGCGGGAGAGGTGAGCAGTTCTTC

clone_size: .
v_call: TRBV7-2
j_call: TRBJ2-7
d_call: TRBD1
cdr3_aa: CASSHRGLYEQYF
cdr3_nt: TGTGCCAGCAGCCACAGGGGGCTCTACGAGCAGTACTTC

clone_size: few
v_call: TRBV7-2
j_call: TRBJ2-7
d_call: .
cdr3_aa: CASSLVIGSYEQYF
cdr3_nt: TGTGCCAGCAGCTTAGTTATCGGATCCTACGAGCAGTACTTC

clone_size: .
v_call: TRBV5-1
j_call: TRBJ1-3
d_call: .
cdr3_aa: CASSPGSSGNTIYF
cdr3_nt: TGCGCCAGCAGCCCAGGGTCTTCTGGAAACACCATATATTTT

clone_size: .
v_call: TRBV7-6
j_call: TRBJ2-7
d_call: .
cdr3_aa: CASSGQSYEQYF
cdr3_nt: TGTGCCAGCAGCGGACAGTCCTACGAGCAGTACTTC

clone_size: .
v_call: TRBV5-1
j_call: TRBJ1-4
d_call: .
cdr3_aa: CASSLVGSRLTTNEKLFF
cdr3_nt: TGCGCCAGCAGCTTGGTCGGCAGCCGACTTACAACTAATGAAAAACTGTTTTTT

clone_size: .
v_call: TRBV5-1
j_call: TRBJ2-5
d_call: TRBD2
cdr3_aa: CASSLAGRRARQETQYF
cdr3_nt: TGCGCCAGCAGCTTGGCCGGGAGGCGGGCCCGCCAAGAGACCCAGTACTTC

clone_size: .
v_call: TRBV19
j_call: TRBJ1-2
d_call: TRBD1
cdr3_aa: CASSLRQGDYTF
cdr3_nt: TGTGCCAGTAGTCTAAGACAGGGGGACTACACCTTC

clone_size: .
v_call: TRBV2
j_call: TRBJ1-3
d_call: .
cdr3_aa: CASVTGARGNTIYF
cdr3_nt: TGTGCCAGCGTAACGGGGGCAAGAGGAAACACCATATATTTT

clone_size: .
v_call: TRBV11-2
j_call: TRBJ1-2
d_call: TRBD1
cdr3_aa: CASSPRVKGDRWDYGYTF
cdr3_nt: TGTGCCAGCAGCCCCCGGGTGAAGGGGGACAGGTGGGACTATGGCTACACCTTC

clone_size: .
v_call: TRBV7-2
j_call: TRBJ2-7
d_call: TRBD2
cdr3_aa: CASSLGTSGREGREQYF
cdr3_nt: TGTGCCAGCAGCTTGGGGACTAGCGGGAGGGAGGGGCGCGAGCAGTACTTC

clone_size: .
v_call: TRBV25-1
j_call: TRBJ2-7
d_call: .
cdr3_aa: CASRNIGNEQYF
cdr3_nt: TGTGCCAGCAGGAATATCGGGAACGAGCAGTACTTC

clone_size: few
v_call: TRBV4-3
j_call: TRBJ2-1
d_call: .
cdr3_aa: CASSQDAASAGSSYNEQFF
cdr3_nt: TGCGCCAGCAGCCAAGATGCGGCCTCCGCGGGGAGCTCCTACAATGAGCAGTTCTTC